This T cell receptor (beta chain) was retrieved from a study of T cells in Graves' hyperthyroidism and ophthalmopathy. This clonotype came up many times. Researchers took RNA transcripts and amplified the TCR beta CDR3 regions from them. With the HTBI primer set, the TCR CDR3 went through a first round of RT-PCR. Using its own MiXCR run on the multiplex PCR reads, TCRdb lists one record per CDR3 protein. Of hundreds of thousands of distinct CDR3 sequences listed, about 15% are singletons. V shed 5 bases, J shed 4 bases, and the junction held 7 bases outside the gene matches. Germline V gene lookup returns CDR1 MNHNS and CDR2 SASEGT. The CDR3 covers 15 residues. Diagnoses were made from clinical symptoms, serum measures (thyroxine and TRAb), thyroid ultrasound and orbital computed tomography.

This rearrangement joins TRBV6-1 to TRBJ2-1; TRBD2 matches 8 bases. The TCR sequence derives from a young woman with Graves' hyperthyroidism. Source material: blood. CDR3 DNA sequence: TGTGCCAGCAGTTACGGGAGGGGGGCGTACAATGAGCAGTTCTTC. It yields the protein CASSYGRGAYNEQFF.